This is a list of T cell receptor beta chains from one sample in a study of blood T cell repertoires in COVID-19. Here immunoSEQ multiplex PCR was the method, and the copy in TCRdb shows in-frame clones only, minus some. The top ten hold nearly 2% of the sample, which has about 480,000 clones, approximately 90% seen once. Source material: PBMCs or T cells enriched from blood (not recorded which). Source of these receptors: a young woman with acute COVID-19. Each CDR3 is given with its conserved first and last residue. Fields, in order: D gene, V gene, clone size, CDR3 length, J gene, CDR3 protein, CDR3 DNA. D genes are given only for firm matches. Where a row states a size, it is once, few, many or the class of an expanded clone; other rows omit it.

TRBD1	TRBV5-1	-	13	TRBJ2-5	CASSRTTGETQYF	TGCGCCAGCAGTCGTACGACAGGGGAGACCCAGTACTTC
TRBD2	TRBV29-1	-	21	TRBJ2-3	CSVEAPRGPMETSGSTDTQYF	TGCAGCGTTGAAGCCCCCCGGGGACCCATGGAGACTAGCGGGAGCACAGATACGCAGTATTTT
-	TRBV5-6	-	16	TRBJ2-6	CASSTGPGTGANVLTF	TGTGCCAGCAGCACTGGACCGGGGACAGGGGCCAACGTCCTGACTTTC
TRBD1	TRBV7-6	-	16	TRBJ2-2	CASSPRQGFVAGELFF	TGTGCCAGCAGCCCCCGACAGGGGTTTGTAGCCGGGGAGCTGTTTTTT
-	TRBV5-1	-	12	TRBJ2-2	CASSPHTGELFF	TGCGCCAGCAGCCCTCACACCGGGGAGCTGTTTTTT
-	TRBV10-3	few	13	TRBJ1-4	CAISELQNEKLFF	TGTGCCATCAGTGAGTTACAGAATGAAAAACTGTTTTTT
TRBD1	TRBV2	-	14	TRBJ1-1	CASRSDRANTEAFF	TGTGCCAGCAGATCTGACAGGGCGAACACTGAAGCTTTCTTT
-	TRBV4-2	-	15	TRBJ2-3	CASSRVGGAVDTQYF	TGTGCCAGCAGCCGCGTCGGAGGGGCGGTGGATACGCAGTATTTT
-	TRBV6-5	few	15	TRBJ2-7	CASSYSSASGYEQYF	TGTGCCAGCAGTTACTCGTCGGCCAGCGGGTACGAGCAGTACTTC
TRBD1	TRBV5-1	-	18	TRBJ1-1	CASSLGGSGQGENTEAFF	TGCGCCAGCAGCTTGGGTGGCTCCGGACAGGGGGAGAACACTGAAGCTTTCTTT
-	TRBV19	-	14	TRBJ1-1	CASTADSVNTEAFF	TGTGCCAGTACCGCCGACAGTGTGAACACTGAAGCTTTCTTT
-	TRBV2	-	10	TRBJ2-7	CASGGYEQYF	TGTGCCAGCGGCGGGTACGAGCAGTACTTC
-	TRBV7-9	-	16	TRBJ1-2	CASSPPSLGTHYGYTF	TGTGCCAGCAGCCCCCCAAGTCTGGGGACACACTATGGCTACACCTTC
-	TRBV10-1	-	13	TRBJ2-3	CASSGGSTDTQYF	TGCGCCAGCAGTGGGGGCAGCACAGATACGCAGTATTTT
TRBD1	TRBV3-1/TRBV3-2	-	13	TRBJ2-1	CASSYRGDNEQFF	TGTGCCAGCAGTTACAGGGGAGACAATGAGCAGTTCTTC
-	TRBV9	few	14	TRBJ2-7	CASSVGGTGYEQYF	TGTGCCAGCAGCGTAGGAGGGACTGGATACGAGCAGTACTTC
-	TRBV27	-	16	TRBJ2-3	CASSSLQPGEADTQYF	TGTGCCAGCAGTTCCCTCCAACCGGGAGAGGCGGATACGCAGTATTTT
TRBD1	TRBV20-1	-	11	TRBJ2-1	CSGTGGTEQFF	TGCAGTGGCACAGGGGGAACTGAGCAGTTCTTC
TRBD1	TRBV28	-	17	TRBJ2-1	CASSLFSWDSVYNEQFF	TGTGCCAGCAGTCTTTTCTCCTGGGACAGTGTGTACAATGAGCAGTTCTTC
TRBD2	TRBV5-1	-	16	TRBJ2-1	CASSLRSGGAWNEQFF	TGCGCCAGCAGCTTGCGGAGCGGGGGGGCGTGGAATGAGCAGTTCTTC
TRBD1	TRBV7-2	-	15	TRBJ1-4	CASSFRTGVNEKLFF	TGTGCCAGCAGCTTTCGGACAGGTGTTAATGAAAAACTGTTTTTT
TRBD1	TRBV6-2/TRBV6-3	-	18	TRBJ2-2	CASSTTSDRGRSTGELFF	TGTGCCAGCAGTACAACGTCGGACAGGGGACGTTCCACCGGGGAGCTGTTTTTT
-	TRBV20-1	-	16	TRBJ2-4	CSASGQGLLAKNIQYF	TGCAGTGCTAGTGGACAAGGTCTACTAGCCAAAAACATTCAGTACTTC
-	TRBV6-6	-	15	TRBJ1-5	CASSYSSSLNQPQHF	TGTGCCAGCAGTTACTCGAGCTCTCTCAATCAGCCCCAGCATTTT
-	TRBV12-3/TRBV12-4	-	12	TRBJ2-3	CASNGGGDTQYF	TGTGCCAGCAACGGGGGTGGCGATACGCAGTATTTT
TRBD2	TRBV3-1/TRBV3-2	-	16	TRBJ2-1	CASSQDRTGGLNEQFF	TGTGCCAGCAGCCAAGACAGGACGGGGGGGCTCAATGAGCAGTTCTTC
TRBD1	TRBV13	once	15	TRBJ2-7	CASSLGSGGSYEQYF	TGTGCCAGCAGCTTAGGCTCAGGGGGTTCCTACGAGCAGTACTTC
TRBD2	TRBV4-1	-	17	TRBJ2-1	CASSQAWTSGTTLRQFF	TGCGCCAGCAGCCAAGCCTGGACTAGCGGGACGACCTTACGGCAGTTCTTC
TRBD1	TRBV19	once	15	TRBJ2-7	CASSLETGGAYEQYF	TGTGCCAGTAGTTTAGAGACAGGGGGAGCCTACGAGCAGTACTTC
-	TRBV9	-	15	TRBJ2-2	CASSPRTVDTGELFF	TGTGCCAGCAGCCCGCGGACAGTAGACACCGGGGAGCTGTTTTTT
-	TRBV19	-	15	TRBJ1-2	CASTMGTAANYGYTF	TGTGCCAGTACCATGGGTACAGCTGCTAACTATGGCTACACCTTC
-	TRBV28	-	12	TRBJ2-7	CASSFPTYEQYF	TGTGCCAGCAGTTTTCCTACCTACGAGCAGTACTTC